A selection of T cell receptor beta chains follows, all from one sample in a study of response to subunit inactivated influenza vaccine. TCRdb passed the RT-PCR reads through MiXCR, listing each CDR3 protein once. The repertoire has approximately 500,000 distinct CDR3 sequences, around 15% of them found once; the top ten carry around 10%. The specimen was PBMCs from blood, collected roughly 13 days after vaccination. These receptors all come from a man aged 50-59 years who received an inactivated influenza vaccine. CDR3s include the opening cysteine and the closing phenylalanine or tryptophan. The D gene is left open where the match is weak. Rows give clone size only sometimes, using once, few, many, or a class for an expanded clone.

v_call: TRBV7-3
d_call: .
j_call: TRBJ1-2
clone_size: .
cdr3_aa: CASSPQRGDNYGYTF
cdr3_nt: TGTGCCAGCAGCCCACAAAGGGGGGACAACTATGGCTACACCTTC

v_call: TRBV27
d_call: TRBD1
j_call: TRBJ2-2
clone_size: .
cdr3_aa: CASSITGGTGELFF
cdr3_nt: TGTGCCAGCAGTATCACAGGGGGCACCGGGGAGCTGTTTTTT

v_call: TRBV20-1
d_call: TRBD2
j_call: TRBJ2-1
clone_size: .
cdr3_aa: CSARDGLAEQFF
cdr3_nt: TGCAGTGCTAGAGATGGACTAGCTGAGCAGTTCTTC

v_call: TRBV11-2
d_call: .
j_call: TRBJ1-3
clone_size: many
cdr3_aa: CASSFGEAGNTIYF
cdr3_nt: TGTGCCAGCAGCTTTGGGGAAGCTGGAAACACCATATATTTT

v_call: TRBV15
d_call: .
j_call: TRBJ1-2
clone_size: .
cdr3_aa: CATSRGTVANYGYTF
cdr3_nt: TGTGCCACCAGCAGAGGCACGGTAGCTAACTATGGCTACACCTTC

v_call: TRBV20-1
d_call: .
j_call: TRBJ1-1
clone_size: .
cdr3_aa: CSAPRGRLEAFF
cdr3_nt: TGCAGTGCTCCCAGAGGGCGGCTTGAAGCTTTCTTT

v_call: TRBV12-3/TRBV12-4
d_call: TRBD1
j_call: TRBJ2-7
clone_size: few
cdr3_aa: CASSIDRDSSYEQYF
cdr3_nt: TGTGCCAGCAGCATTGACCGGGACAGCTCCTACGAGCAGTACTTC

v_call: TRBV3-1
d_call: .
j_call: TRBJ2-3
clone_size: .
cdr3_aa: CASSRADFSTDTQYF
cdr3_nt: TGTGCCAGCAGCCGAGCGGATTTTAGCACAGATACGCAGTATTTT

v_call: TRBV7-6
d_call: .
j_call: TRBJ2-1
clone_size: .
cdr3_aa: CASSPDGGIYNEQFF
cdr3_nt: TGTGCCAGCAGCCCGGACGGCGGGATCTACAATGAGCAGTTCTTC

v_call: TRBV7-6
d_call: .
j_call: TRBJ2-1
clone_size: few
cdr3_aa: CASSRRLGLQFF
cdr3_nt: TGTGCCAGCAGCCGCAGACTAGGCTTGCAGTTCTTC